This TCR beta chain appears in the sequencing data of a study of CD8 T cells in ankylosing spondylitis. Study-wide results and limits: Significant enrichment of disease-linked clones was reported in matched ankylosing spondylitis synovial fluid. Roughly eight highly homologous variants made up a TCR beta motif that seemed to typify ankylosing spondylitis blood. Clones linked with disease were CD8+ and fairly uncommon in the peripheral blood.

There are 14 residues in the CDR3. Germline CDR1 is KGHSH and CDR2 is LQKENI. The V end lost 3 bases, the J end lost 7 bases, and 12 bases lay between the germline ends. TCRdb redid the calling of the 5' RACE reads with MiXCR, one entry per CDR3 protein. The sample holds 750,000 to 850,000 distinct CDR3 sequences; 12% are singletons and the top ten take about 0.49%. Regarding this clonotype: The target antigen is unknown.

The sequenced material came from blood, either unsorted or a sorted T cell fraction (not recorded which). V usage is TRBV18 and J usage is TRBJ2-2; D is ambiguous. This TCR was recovered from a male donor with ankylosing spondylitis. The CDR3 DNA follows: TGTGCCAGCTCACCTGGAGCGTTCGTCGGGGAGCTGTTTTTT. This sequence encodes CASSPGAFVGELFF. The full variable domain, its missing parts supplied by reference TRBV18 and TRBJ2-2, is NAGVMQNPRHLVRRRGQEARLRCSPMKGHSHVYWYRQLPEEGLKFMVYLQKENIIDESGMPKERFSAEFPKEGPSILRIQQVVRGDSAAYFCASSPGAFVGELFFGEGSRLTVL.